This TCR beta chain was retrieved from a study of T cell changes during pregnancy in multiple sclerosis. Data came from immunoSEQ multiplex PCR; TCRdb stores just in-frame clones and leaves some out. The table includes roughly 68,000 clones, about 91% detected once. The CDR3 spans 14 residues. Germline V lookup: CDR1 MDHEN, CDR2 SYDVKM. The V end was cut by 2 bases, the J end by 2 bases, with 10 bases between. This sample comprised peripheral blood, obtained in the second trimester of pregnancy. This clonotype was sampled from a female donor in good health, enrolled as a control in a pregnancy study. This chain links TRBV28 with TRBJ2-7, with D maybe TRBD2 (6 bases). The CDR3 protein is CASSLLALTYEQYF. CDR3 nucleotide sequence: TGTGCCAGCAGTTTACTAGCGCTAACCTACGAGCAGTACTTC. Full variable domain (outside the CDR3, taken from reference TRBV28 and TRBJ2-7): DVKVTQSSRYLVKRTGEKVFLECVQDMDHENMFWYRQDPGLGLRLIYFSYDVKMKEKGDIPEGYSVSREKKERFSLILESASTNQTSMYLCASSLLALTYEQYFGPGTRLTVT.